What follows is one T cell receptor beta chain and its context. Some clones are missing from TCRdb's copy, which holds only in-frame ones; the method was immunoSEQ multiplex PCR. The sample lists fewer than 50,000 clones, 91% seen once, with approximately 4% in the top ten. The data were taken from a study of graft-versus-host responses after intestinal transplantation. Study-wide background: Every recipient had anti-thymocyte globulin induction and 2 to 4 years of tacrolimus plus steroids.

CDR3 length equals 13 residues. With 4 bases clipped from V and 3 bases from J, the junction kept 2 bases outside the gene matches. Germline values: CDR1 SGHTA, CDR2 FQGTGA. The gene calls are TRBV7-3 and TRBJ2-7, with 8 bases fitting TRBD2. The sequenced sample was PBMCs, obtained 524 days after transplant. The receptor comes from a human patient who received an intestinal transplant, so some T cells may come from the graft donor. The CDR3 DNA follows: TGTGCCAGCAGCTCTAGCGGGCTCTACGAGCAGTACTTC. Translation gives CASSSSGLYEQYF.